The present T cell receptor (beta chain) was sequenced within a study of T cell changes during pregnancy in multiple sclerosis. Sequenced by immunoSEQ multiplex PCR; TCRdb stores in-frame clones only, minus some. The data show tens of thousands of clones, more than 75% seen once. This CDR3 spans 15 amino acids. The ends lost 6 bases at V and 1 base at J; junction bases unmatched: 9. CDR1 and CDR2 from the germline V gene are SGHRS and YFSETQ. Sequenced sample: peripheral blood from another person, used as feeder cells. The receptor was derived from a human donor whose cells served as feeder cells for cultures in a pregnancy study. This chain uses TRBV5-1 with TRBJ1-1, with TRBD1 matching 7 bases. The CDR3 spells CASTPTGTANTEAFF. CDR3 sequence (DNA): TGCGCCAGCACCCCGACCGGGACAGCGAACACTGAAGCTTTCTTT.